These 22 T cell receptor beta chains were all obtained from the same sample, sequenced in a study of T cells expressing NK-cell markers. TCRdb processed the 5' RACE reads again and assigns one entry to each CDR3 protein, with no DNA. The listing contains some 600,000 distinct CDR3 sequences. The sequencing sample was made of blood T cells: a sorted CD56 or NKG2C T cell subset, CD4+ or CD8+ T cells, or bulk PBMC T cells (not recorded which). The receptors shown here come from a man aged 18 to 30 in good health.

This chain's CDR3 is CATSRDRLAANTGELFF. The V gene is TRBV15, the J gene TRBJ2-2; the TCRdb call, TRBD2, lacks DNA for checking. In germline, CDR1 is LNHNV, CDR2 YYDKDF (reference sequence). The CDR3 totals 17 residues.

This chain links TRBV14 with TRBJ1-5. The CDR3 is 15 amino acids. Germline lookup yields CDR1 SGHDN and CDR2 FVKESK. CDR3 residues: CASSQGPQSNQPQHF.

The chain is built from TRBV3-1 and TRBJ2-1; TCRdb selects TRBD2, and the lack of DNA leaves this call unchecked. Germline V gene lookup returns CDR1 LGHDT and CDR2 YNNKEL (reference sequence). The CDR3 sequence is 13 residues long. The CDR3 sequence is CASSQGGGNEQFF.

This rearrangement joins TRBV5-1 to TRBJ2-1; the TRBD1 assignment by TCRdb is unverifiable without DNA. Germline loops: CDR1 SGHRS, CDR2 YFSETQ. The CDR3 is made up of 14 amino acids. CDR3 sequence: CASSAQGQGLEQFF. Full variable domain (rest looked up from reference TRBV5-1 and TRBJ2-1): KAGVTQTPRYLIKTRGQQVTLSCSPISGHRSVSWYQQTPGQGLQFLFEYFSETQRNKGNFPGRFSGRQFSNSRSEMNVSTLELGDSALYLCASSAQGQGLEQFFGPGTRLTVL.

V gene TRBV29-1 combines with J gene TRBJ2-3; the TCRdb call, TRBD1, lacks DNA for checking. The CDR3 has 15 amino acids. The V gene's germline CDR1 is SQVTM and CDR2 ANQGSEA. This CDR3 is CSVDRTGKFTDTQYF.

The gene calls are TRBV5-5 and TRBJ1-5; TCRdb's D call, TRBD1, is unchecked because there is no DNA. The germline V gene encodes CDR1 SGHKS and CDR2 YYEKEE (reference sequence). This CDR3 spans 17 amino acids. The CDR3 sequence: CASSLSFGTGRNQPQHF.

V and J are TRBV5-5 and TRBJ2-1; lacking DNA, the TRBD2 call made by TCRdb goes unchecked. Germline V lookup: CDR1 SGHKS, CDR2 YYEKEE (reference sequence). The CDR3 has 17 residues. This CDR3 is CASSLGFGAGSYNEQFF. Full variable domain (outside the CDR3, taken from reference TRBV5-5 and TRBJ2-1): DAGVTQSPTHLIKTRGQQVTLRCSPISGHKSVSWYQQVLGQGPQFIFQYYEKEERGRGNFPDRFSARQFPNYSSELNVNALLLGDSALYLCASSLGFGAGSYNEQFFGPGTRLTVL.

The chain carries TRBV25-1 and TRBJ2-7. Germline V lookup: CDR1 MGHDK, CDR2 SYGVNS. The CDR3 totals 12 residues. The CDR3 loop reads CASSESRVAQYF.

The chain uses TRBV20-1 and TRBJ2-1; there is no DNA to check the TCRdb D call of TRBD2. This CDR3 is 14 amino acids long. Germline CDR1 and CDR2: DFQATT and SNEGSKA (reference sequence). CDR3 region: CSALLAERYNEQFF.

V gene TRBV20-1 combines with J gene TRBJ2-5; with no DNA, the TCRdb D assignment of TRBD2 cannot be verified. The CDR3 has 14 amino acids. CDR1 is DFQATT, CDR2 SNEGSKA, per germline (reference sequence). The CDR3 sequence is CSAREGLALGTQYF.

This chain connects TRBV4-2 to TRBJ2-1; TCRdb indicates TRBD2, and absent DNA this call remains unverified. Germline values: CDR1 LGHNA, CDR2 YNFKEQ. This CDR3 comprises 14 residues. The CDR3 here is CASSRLAGNNEQFF.

The rearrangement links TRBV28 to TRBJ2-1; TCRdb gives TRBD1 as the D gene, but with no DNA this cannot be confirmed. Germline V lookup: CDR1 MDHEN, CDR2 SYDVKM. CDR3 size: 13 residues. The CDR3 spells CASSFLGQGWQFF.

The chain employs TRBV9 and TRBJ2-1. The CDR3 sequence is 15 residues long. In germline, CDR1 is SGDLS, CDR2 YYNGEE. Here the CDR3 reads CASSGGGASYNEQFF.

This chain uses TRBV4-1 with TRBJ2-1; the TCRdb D gene call, TRBD2, has no DNA to confirm it. The CDR3 length is 17 residues. Germline CDR1 reads MGHRA; CDR2 reads YSYEKL. CDR3 protein: CASSGGLAGSLRNEQFF.

The chain is built from TRBV11-3 and TRBJ2-1; TCRdb picks TRBD2, but there is no DNA to check that call. Germline values: CDR1 SGHNT, CDR2 YENEEA. There are 17 residues in the CDR3. The CDR3 loop is CASSFTGTSGRGNEQFF.

The rearrangement joins TRBV21-1 to TRBJ2-3. TRBV21-1 corresponds to a pseudogene. This CDR3 is built from 14 residues. The CDR3 protein is CASSNSLNGDTQYF.

The rearrangement links TRBV5-1 to TRBJ2-4; as DNA is missing, the TRBD2 call by TCRdb cannot be tested. The CDR3 covers 15 residues. CDR1 and CDR2 from the germline V gene are SGHRS and YFSETQ. The CDR3 loop reads CASRSSGSGRNIQYF.

This chain connects TRBV29-1 to TRBJ2-2. The germline CDR1 and CDR2 sequences are SQVTM and ANQGSEA. The CDR3 has 15 amino acids. Here the CDR3 reads CSVEAVVGLPGELFF.

V is TRBV4-3 and J is TRBJ2-1; TCRdb calls TRBD2, which cannot be checked without DNA. The CDR3 spans 17 residues. The germline gives CDR1 LGHNA, CDR2 YSLEER. CDR3 sequence reads: CASSQDRGLAHGNEQFF.

The chain uses TRBV5-1 and TRBJ2-1; TCRdb reports TRBD1, a call that lacks DNA to check it against. The CDR3 spans 14 residues. CDR1 SGHRS and CDR2 YFSETQ come from the germline V gene. The CDR3 loop reads CASRDKLPGEKQFF.

The CDR3 is CASSQVVGDSNEQFF. The V call is TRBV14, the J call TRBJ2-1; checking the TCRdb D call of TRBD2 is not possible without DNA. This CDR3 has 15 amino acids. The germline V gene encodes CDR1 SGHDN and CDR2 FVKESK. The complete variable domain, with remaining parts taken from reference TRBV14 and TRBJ2-1, reads EAGVTQFPSHSVIEKGQTVTLRCDPISGHDNLYWYRRVMGKEIKFLLHFVKESKQDESGMPNNRFLAERTGGTYSTLKVQPAELEDSGVYFCASSQVVGDSNEQFFGPGTRLTVL.

This chain uses TRBV4-3 with TRBJ2-2. The CDR3 consists of 15 residues. The germline CDR1 and CDR2 sequences are LGHNA and YSLEER. The CDR3 sequence is CASSQEQASTGELFF.